The source of this T cell receptor (beta chain) is a study of STAT5B mutations in CD4+ large granular lymphocyte leukemia. Findings of the study overall: Without putative leukemic clones, patient CD4-sorted repertoires remained more clonal than healthy CD4+ repertoires. 8/27 top patient clones versus 2/35 control clones were TRBV06-family.

Study processing details: Lowest detectable productive clonotype frequency was 2.59 x 10-5. TCRdb's table, derived via immunoSEQ multiplex PCR, lists solely in-frame clones and lacks some. The DNA gave D and trimming, while V, J and clone size come from that table. The sample records 40,000 to 45,000 clones, 81% being singletons. The junction had 12 bases not matched to a gene; V was cut back by 0 bases and J by 8 bases. The CDR3 is 18 residues long. CDR1 and CDR2 from the germline V gene are MNHEY and SMNVEV (reference sequence). As concerns this clone: Its cognate antigen is unknown.

The sequenced sample was CD4+ T cells from blood buffy coats. This TCR was recovered from a human donor in good health. This sequence joins TRBV27 and TRBJ2-2; 10 positions match TRBD2. DNA of the CDR3: TGTGCCAGCAGTTTATCGGTTATAGCGGGAGGAAGTGGAGGGGAGCTGTTTTTT. Amino acids: CASSLSVIAGGSGGELFF.